This is a list of T cell receptor beta chains from one sample in a study of T cells in Graves' hyperthyroidism and ophthalmopathy. TCRdb re-called the multiplex PCR reads with MiXCR, one entry per CDR3 protein. The sample contains under 350,000 distinct CDR3 sequences, about 13% of which appear only once. Sequenced material: blood. Every receptor here comes from a woman aged 40 to 50 with Graves' hyperthyroidism. Each CDR3 is given with its conserved first and last residue. D genes are given only for firm matches. Clone size, where shown, is once, few, many, or a class for clones that have expanded.

J: TRBJ1-2; D: -; size: -; V: TRBV13; DNA: TGTGCCAGCAGCTTAGGCCGCGGGGTCGGGGACTATGGCTACACCTTC; CDR3: CASSLGRGVGDYGYTF
J: TRBJ2-7; D: -; size: many; V: TRBV12-3/TRBV12-4; DNA: TGTGCCAGCGGCCGTTCCTACGAGCAGTACTTC; CDR3: CASGRSYEQYF
J: TRBJ2-2; D: -; size: many; V: TRBV30; DNA: TGTGCCTGGGTATCGAAGGGGAACACCGGGGAGCTGTTTTTT; CDR3: CAWVSKGNTGELFF
J: TRBJ1-6; D: -; size: many; V: TRBV3-1; DNA: TGTGCCAGCAGCCAAGAGCAGGGCGTTAATTCACCCCTCCACTTT; CDR3: CASSQEQGVNSPLHF
J: TRBJ1-2; D: TRBD1; size: few; V: TRBV5-8; DNA: TGTGCCAGCACCCTGGGTGGCAGGGGGCTAGGGTATGGCTACACCTTC; CDR3: CASTLGGRGLGYGYTF
J: TRBJ2-1; D: TRBD2; size: many; V: TRBV20-1; DNA: TGCAGTGCTACTGTAATGGCGACTAGCGGGAGAAATGAGCAGTTCTTC; CDR3: CSATVMATSGRNEQFF
J: TRBJ2-7; D: -; size: few; V: TRBV19; DNA: TGTGCCAGTAGTATAGAAGGAGGGGGCGAGCAGTACTTC; CDR3: CASSIEGGGEQYF
J: TRBJ1-1; D: -; size: many; V: TRBV6-1; DNA: TGTGCCAGCAGTTATGGGGTTGGCACTGAAGCTTTCTTT; CDR3: CASSYGVGTEAFF
J: TRBJ2-5; D: TRBD1; size: -; V: TRBV5-6; DNA: TGTGCCAGCAGCTTCCCCGGACAGGGAGAGACCCAGTACTTC; CDR3: CASSFPGQGETQYF
J: TRBJ2-3; D: TRBD2; size: many; V: TRBV7-2; DNA: TGTGCCAGCAGCTTAGCGGGGCCACTAGCGGGAGGCGTTCTGGTTACGCAGTATTTT; CDR3: CASSLAGPLAGGVLVTQYF
J: TRBJ1-4; D: TRBD1; size: many; V: TRBV7-9; DNA: TGTGCCAGCAGCGGGGGACAGGGTTTAAGGGAAAAACTGTTTTTT; CDR3: CASSGGQGLREKLFF
J: TRBJ1-4; D: TRBD1; size: many; V: TRBV29-1; DNA: TGCAGCGTTGCCGACAGGGGACTTAATGAAAAACTGTTTTTT; CDR3: CSVADRGLNEKLFF
J: TRBJ2-2; D: -; size: many; V: TRBV12-3/TRBV12-4; DNA: TGTGCCAGCAGTCCTCTTCTCGGTCCCGGGACAACCGGGGAGCTGTTTTTT; CDR3: CASSPLLGPGTTGELFF
J: TRBJ2-5; D: TRBD2; size: many; V: TRBV3-1; DNA: TGTGCCAGCGCCGGGGAGGGTGAGACCCAGTACTTC; CDR3: CASAGEGETQYF
J: TRBJ1-1; D: -; size: many; V: TRBV29-1; DNA: TGCAGCGTGACAGCCTCCCCCACTGAAGCTTTCTTT; CDR3: CSVTASPTEAFF
J: TRBJ2-3; D: TRBD2; size: many; V: TRBV5-5; DNA: TGTGCCAGCAGCTCCGGACTAGCGGTTTTTGATACGCAGTATTTT; CDR3: CASSSGLAVFDTQYF
J: TRBJ2-7; D: -; size: many; V: TRBV10-3; DNA: TGTGCCATCAGTGAGAACGGCTACGAGCAGTACTTC; CDR3: CAISENGYEQYF